What follows describes a single T cell receptor beta chain. What it binds is unknown. The CDR3 is 15 residues long. CDR1 is SGHTA, CDR2 FQGNSA, per germline. V was shortened by 5 bases and J by 3 bases, with 14 bases between the two germline ends. This sample was included in a study of beta chain features in type 1 diabetes. The study, taken as a whole, reports: Short templates might get an advantage during PCR, and this would be equal in patients and controls. Insertion counts at VDJ junctions were lower in type 1 diabetes patients, who also showed more deletions there. Healthy donors had naive, central memory and Treg TCRB repertoires that appeared less similar than those seen among patients.

The investigators reverse transcribed all of the isolated RNA, so they sequenced expressed TCRB transcripts. The assay was immunoSEQ multiplex PCR, and TCRdb's table has in-frame clones only and misses some. Of 300,000 to 350,000 clones listed, 20% are singletons. The material sequenced was naive CD4+ T cells from blood. The chain recombines TRBV7-2 with TRBJ2-1; D is uncertain. This receptor was taken from a woman aged 18 to 35 in good health. The CDR3 loop reads CASSLTGSSYNEQFF. In DNA, the CDR3 is TGTGCCAGCAGCCTCACGGGTAGCAGCTACAATGAGCAGTTCTTC. The full variable domain, its missing parts supplied by reference TRBV7-2 and TRBJ2-1, is GAGVSQSPSNKVTEKGKDVELRCDPISGHTALYWYRQSLGQGLEFLIYFQGNSAPDKSGLPSDRFSAERTGGSVSTLTIQRTQQEDSAVYLCASSLTGSSYNEQFFGPGTRLTVL.